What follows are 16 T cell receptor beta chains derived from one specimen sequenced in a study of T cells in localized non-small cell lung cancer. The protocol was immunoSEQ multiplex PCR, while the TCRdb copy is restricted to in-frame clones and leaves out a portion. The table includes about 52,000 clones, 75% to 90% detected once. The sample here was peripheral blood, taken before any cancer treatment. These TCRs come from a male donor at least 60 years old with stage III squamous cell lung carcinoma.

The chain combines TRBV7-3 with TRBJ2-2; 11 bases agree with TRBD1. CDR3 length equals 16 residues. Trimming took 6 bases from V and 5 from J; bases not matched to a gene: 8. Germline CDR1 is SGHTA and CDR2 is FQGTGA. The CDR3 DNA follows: TGTGCCAGCAGTTCTGGACAGGGGGCTGGGACCGGGGAGCTGTTTTTT. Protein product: CASSSGQGAGTGELFF.

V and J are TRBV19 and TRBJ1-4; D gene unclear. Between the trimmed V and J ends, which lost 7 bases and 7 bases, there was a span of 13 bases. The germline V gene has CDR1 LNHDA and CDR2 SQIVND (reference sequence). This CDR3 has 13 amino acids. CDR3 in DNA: TGTGCCAGTACCCCAGGCCGGGGTGAAAAACTGTTTTTT. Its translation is CASTPGRGEKLFF.

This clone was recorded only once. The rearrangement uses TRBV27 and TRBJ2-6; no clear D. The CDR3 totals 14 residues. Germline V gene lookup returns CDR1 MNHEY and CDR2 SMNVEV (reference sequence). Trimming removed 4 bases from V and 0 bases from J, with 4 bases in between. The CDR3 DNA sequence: TGTGCCAGCAGTTCGAGCTCTGGGGCCAACGTCCTGACTTTC. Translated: CASSSSSGANVLTF. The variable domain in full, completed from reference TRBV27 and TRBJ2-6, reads EAQVTQNPRYLITVTGKKLTVTCSQNMNHEYMSWYRQDPGLGLRQIYYSMNVEVTDKGDVPEGYKVSRKEKRNFPLILESPSPNQTSLYFCASSSSSGANVLTFGAGSRLTVL.

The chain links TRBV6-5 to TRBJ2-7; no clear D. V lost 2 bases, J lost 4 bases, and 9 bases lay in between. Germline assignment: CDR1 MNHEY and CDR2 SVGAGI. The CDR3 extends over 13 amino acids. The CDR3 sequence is CASSYRQAYEQYF. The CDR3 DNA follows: TGTGCCAGCAGTTACAGGCAGGCGTACGAGCAGTACTTC.

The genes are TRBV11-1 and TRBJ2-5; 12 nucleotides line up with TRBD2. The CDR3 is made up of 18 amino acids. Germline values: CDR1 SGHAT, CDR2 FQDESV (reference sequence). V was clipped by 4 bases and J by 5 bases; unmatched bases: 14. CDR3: CASSSLSGLAGGFETQYF. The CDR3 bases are TGTGCCAGCAGCTCGTTATCGGGTCTAGCGGGGGGGTTTGAGACCCAGTACTTC.

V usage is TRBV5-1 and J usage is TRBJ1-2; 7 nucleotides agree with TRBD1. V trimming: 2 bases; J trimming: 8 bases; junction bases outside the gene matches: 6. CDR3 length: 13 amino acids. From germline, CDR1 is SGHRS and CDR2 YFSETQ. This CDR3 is CASSLIDREGYTF. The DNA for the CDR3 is TGCGCCAGCAGCTTAATAGACAGGGAGGGCTACACCTTC.

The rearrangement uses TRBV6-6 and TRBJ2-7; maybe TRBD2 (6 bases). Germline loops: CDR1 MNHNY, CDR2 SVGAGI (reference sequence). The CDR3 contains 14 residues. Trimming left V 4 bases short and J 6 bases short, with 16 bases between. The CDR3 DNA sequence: TGTGCCAGCAGTTTATCGTCGCTGGGGGGCGAGCAGTACTTC. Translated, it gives CASSLSSLGGEQYF.

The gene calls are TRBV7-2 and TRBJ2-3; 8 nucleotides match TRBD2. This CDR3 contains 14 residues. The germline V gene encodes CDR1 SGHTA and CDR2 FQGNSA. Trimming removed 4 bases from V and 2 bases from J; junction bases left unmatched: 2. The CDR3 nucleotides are TGTGCCAGCAGCTCAGCGGGAGTCACAGATACGCAGTATTTT. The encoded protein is CASSSAGVTDTQYF.

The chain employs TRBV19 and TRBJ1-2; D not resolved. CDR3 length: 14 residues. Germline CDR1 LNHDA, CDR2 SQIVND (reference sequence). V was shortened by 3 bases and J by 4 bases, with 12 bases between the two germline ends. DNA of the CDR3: TGTGCCAGTAGTATGGGCCGCTCCTTCTATGGCTACACCTTC. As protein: CASSMGRSFYGYTF.

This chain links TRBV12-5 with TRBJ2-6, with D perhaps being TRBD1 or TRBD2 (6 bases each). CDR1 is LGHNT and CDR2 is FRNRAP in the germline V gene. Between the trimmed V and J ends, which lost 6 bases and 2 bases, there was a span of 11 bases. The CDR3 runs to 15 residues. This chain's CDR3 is CASGAGGAGANVLTF. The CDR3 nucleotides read TGTGCTAGTGGAGCCGGGGGCGCTGGGGCCAACGTCCTGACTTTC.

CDR3 DNA sequence: TGTGCCAGCACCTCAGGGGGATACTATGGCTACACCTTC. Amino acid sequence: CASTSGGYYGYTF. This sequence joins TRBV28 and TRBJ1-2; TRBD1 matches at 7 bases. CDR1 is MDHEN, CDR2 SYDVKM, per germline. The CDR3 has 13 amino acids. The V gene end was trimmed by 7 bases and the J gene end by 3 bases; junction bases not matched to a gene: 5.

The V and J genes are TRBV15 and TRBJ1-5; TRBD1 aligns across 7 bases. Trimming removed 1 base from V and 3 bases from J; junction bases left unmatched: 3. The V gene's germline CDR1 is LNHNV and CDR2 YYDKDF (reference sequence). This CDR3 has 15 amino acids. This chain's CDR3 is CATSRGGTDNQPQHF. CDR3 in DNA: TGTGCCACCAGCAGAGGAGGGACAGACAATCAGCCCCAGCATTTT. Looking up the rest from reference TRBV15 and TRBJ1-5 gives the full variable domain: DAMVIQNPRYQVTQFGKPVTLSCSQTLNHNVMYWYQQKSSQAPKLLFHYYDKDFNNEADTPDNFQSRRPNTSFCFLDIRSPGLGDTAMYLCATSRGGTDNQPQHFGDGTRLSIL.

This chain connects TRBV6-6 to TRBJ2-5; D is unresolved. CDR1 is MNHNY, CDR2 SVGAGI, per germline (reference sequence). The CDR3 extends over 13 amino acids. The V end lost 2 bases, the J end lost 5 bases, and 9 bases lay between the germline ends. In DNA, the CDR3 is TGTGCCAGCAGTTACGGGGAAAGCGAGACCCAGTACTTC. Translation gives CASSYGESETQYF.

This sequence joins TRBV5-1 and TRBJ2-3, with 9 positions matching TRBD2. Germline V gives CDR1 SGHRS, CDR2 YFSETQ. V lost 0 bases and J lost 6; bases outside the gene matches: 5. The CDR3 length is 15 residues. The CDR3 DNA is TGCGCCAGCAGCTTGGTCGGGACTAGCATGGATACGCAGTATTTT. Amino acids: CASSLVGTSMDTQYF.

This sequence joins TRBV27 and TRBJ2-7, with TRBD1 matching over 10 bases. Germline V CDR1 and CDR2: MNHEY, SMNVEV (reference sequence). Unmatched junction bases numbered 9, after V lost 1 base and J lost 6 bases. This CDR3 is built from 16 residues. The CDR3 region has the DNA TGTGCCAGCAGTTTATTTGGGGACAGGGGATTTTCCGAGCAGTACTTC. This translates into CASSLFGDRGFSEQYF.

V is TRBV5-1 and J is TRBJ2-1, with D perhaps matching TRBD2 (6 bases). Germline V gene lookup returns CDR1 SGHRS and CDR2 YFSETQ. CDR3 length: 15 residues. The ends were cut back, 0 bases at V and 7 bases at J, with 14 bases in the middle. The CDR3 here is CASSLVIGSGNEQFF. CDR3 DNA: TGCGCCAGCAGCTTGGTCATCGGGAGTGGAAATGAGCAGTTCTTC.